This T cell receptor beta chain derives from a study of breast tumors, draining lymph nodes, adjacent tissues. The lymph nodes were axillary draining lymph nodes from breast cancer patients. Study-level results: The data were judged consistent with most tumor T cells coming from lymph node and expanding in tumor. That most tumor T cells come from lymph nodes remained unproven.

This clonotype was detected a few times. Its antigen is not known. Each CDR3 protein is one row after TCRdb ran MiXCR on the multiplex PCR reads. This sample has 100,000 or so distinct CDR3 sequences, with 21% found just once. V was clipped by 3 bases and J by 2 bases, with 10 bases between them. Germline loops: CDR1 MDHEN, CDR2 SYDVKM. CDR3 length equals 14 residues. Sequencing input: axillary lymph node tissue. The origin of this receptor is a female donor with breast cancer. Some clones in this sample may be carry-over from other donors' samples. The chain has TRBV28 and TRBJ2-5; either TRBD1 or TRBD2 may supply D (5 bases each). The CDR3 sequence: CASSLVWGQETQYF. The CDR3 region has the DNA TGTGCCAGCAGTTTGGTATGGGGGCAAGAGACCCAGTACTTC.